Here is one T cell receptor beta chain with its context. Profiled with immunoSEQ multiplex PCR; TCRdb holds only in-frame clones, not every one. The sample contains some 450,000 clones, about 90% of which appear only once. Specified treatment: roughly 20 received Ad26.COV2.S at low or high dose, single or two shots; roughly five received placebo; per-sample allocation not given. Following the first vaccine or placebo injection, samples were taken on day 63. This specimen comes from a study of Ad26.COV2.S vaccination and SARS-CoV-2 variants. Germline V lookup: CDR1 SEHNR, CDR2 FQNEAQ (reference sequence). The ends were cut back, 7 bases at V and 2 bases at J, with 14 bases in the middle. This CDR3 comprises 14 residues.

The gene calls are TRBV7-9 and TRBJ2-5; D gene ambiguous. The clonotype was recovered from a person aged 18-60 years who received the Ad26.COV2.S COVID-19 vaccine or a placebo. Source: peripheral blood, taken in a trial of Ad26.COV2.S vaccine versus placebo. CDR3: CASTAPEIQETQYF. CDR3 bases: TGTGCCAGCACTGCCCCGGAAATACAAGAGACCCAGTACTTC.